Presented here are 27 T cell receptor beta chains from one specimen sequenced in a study of cytomegalovirus exposure and HLA in healthy donors. The PCR was carried out with 60 Vbeta primers and 13 Jbeta primers. Sequencing was performed with immunoSEQ multiplex PCR; in TCRdb, only in-frame clones are kept and a portion is missing. The table has about 140,000 clones, more than 70% seen once. Sequenced: PBMCs. The receptor source for this set is a man aged 35-49 years in good health and CMV-seronegative.

The chain uses TRBV5-1 and TRBJ1-6; 8 bases are a match to TRBD1. V trimming: 4 bases; J trimming: 4 bases; junction bases outside the gene matches: 7. This CDR3 contains 16 residues. The germline gives CDR1 SGHRS, CDR2 YFSETQ. The CDR3 DNA is TGCGCCAGCAGCCCCGGACAGGGATCTTATAATTCACCCCTCCACTTT. It yields the protein CASSPGQGSYNSPLHF.

The chain uses TRBV28 and TRBJ1-4; the D gene is possibly TRBD1 (6 bases). Deletions cut 9 bases from V and 4 bases from J, with 12 bases between. The germline CDR1 and CDR2 sequences are MDHEN and SYDVKM. The CDR3 is made up of 13 amino acids. CDR3 coding DNA: TGTGCCAGACAGGGAGCAATTAATGAAAAACTGTTTTTT. It is translated as CARQGAINEKLFF.

This rearrangement joins TRBV13 to TRBJ2-6; D unresolved. V lost 2 bases to trimming and J lost 0 bases, with 8 bases between them. This CDR3 is 16 amino acids long. Germline V CDR1 and CDR2: PRHDT, FYEKMQ (reference sequence). CDR3 loop: CASSLRLDSGANVLTF. For the CDR3, the DNA is TGTGCCAGCAGCTTACGACTTGACTCTGGGGCCAACGTCCTGACTTTC.

The CDR3 DNA reads TGTGCCAGCAGCTTAGCGGAGGGTTACGAGCAGTACTTC. Its protein is CASSLAEGYEQYF. This chain links TRBV11-3 with TRBJ2-7; perhaps TRBD2 as D (6 bases). Trimming stripped 1 base from V and 4 bases from J, with 8 bases between. Per germline, CDR1 SGHNT and CDR2 YENEEA. The CDR3 contains 13 residues. The full variable domain, completed using reference TRBV11-3 and TRBJ2-7, is EAGVVQSPRYKIIEKKQPVAFWCNPISGHNTLYWYLQNLGQGPELLIRYENEEAVDDSQLPKDRFSAERLKGVDSTLKIQPAELGDSAVYLCASSLAEGYEQYFGPGTRLTVT.

The V call is TRBV5-1, the J call TRBJ2-2; tentatively, D is TRBD1 (5 bases). The CDR3 covers 14 residues. The germline V gene encodes CDR1 SGHRS and CDR2 YFSETQ. The ends were cut back, 3 bases at V and 6 bases at J, with 12 bases in the middle. The CDR3 nucleotides are TGCGCCAGCAGCTGGGGCGGAGACGCCGGGGAGCTGTTTTTT. Encoded protein: CASSWGGDAGELFF.

In this sample, this clone turned up once. The chain joins TRBV18 to TRBJ2-5; no clear D. The CDR3 loop spans 16 amino acids. V was shortened by 3 bases and J by 2 bases, with 16 bases between the two germline ends. The germline V gene encodes CDR1 KGHSH and CDR2 LQKENI. In DNA, the CDR3 is TGTGCCAGCTCACCTCTTTCCTCCCCGCTACAAGAGACCCAGTACTTC. This gives the protein CASSPLSSPLQETQYF.

This clone occurred a few times. This chain connects TRBV6-5 to TRBJ1-2, with 9 bases aligning to TRBD1. V gave up 6 bases and J gave up 8 bases; unmatched junction bases: 10. Germline lookup yields CDR1 MNHEY and CDR2 SVGAGI. This CDR3 is built from 14 residues. The CDR3 loop reads CASSPNRGRWGYTF. Here the CDR3 DNA reads TGTGCCAGCAGCCCCAACAGGGGGCGCTGGGGCTACACCTTC.

This clone appeared a single time. The chain has TRBV4-1 and TRBJ1-5; no reliable D call. The CDR3 covers 15 residues. Germline V gene sequence: CDR1 MGHRA, CDR2 YSYEKL. V was cut by 1 base and J by 4 bases, with 11 bases left in between. CDR3 nucleotide sequence: TGCGCCAGCAGCCAAGGGAGGGCCTTTAATCAGCCCCAGCATTTT. Encoded protein: CASSQGRAFNQPQHF.

The chain uses TRBV4-1 and TRBJ2-3; unclear D gene. The CDR3 spans 14 residues. The germline CDR1 and CDR2 sequences are MGHRA and YSYEKL. Trimming shortened V by 3 bases and J by 9 bases, and 16 bases separated the two germline ends. The CDR3 here is CASSHLQRLETQYF. As DNA, the CDR3 is TGCGCCAGCAGCCACCTCCAGCGCCTAGAGACGCAGTATTTT.

V and J are TRBV5-1 and TRBJ2-7; TRBD2 matches 7 bases. The CDR3 totals 16 residues. Trimming cost V 9 bases and J 3 bases; bases outside gene matches: 18. In germline, CDR1 is SGHRS, CDR2 YFSETQ. The DNA of the CDR3 is TGCGCCACCTCAGTCGGCTTAACGGGAGGCTACTACGAGCAGTACTTC. Translating it yields CATSVGLTGGYYEQYF.

This clone turned up a few times. The rearrangement joins TRBV5-6 to TRBJ2-7; TRBD2 matches 10 bases. V shed 0 bases and J 2 bases; nucleotides not matched to a gene: 2. CDR1 SGHDT and CDR2 YYEEEE come from the germline V gene. The CDR3 is made up of 15 amino acids. The CDR3 DNA reads as TGTGCCAGCAGCTTGGAACTAGCGGGGCCCTACGAGCAGTACTTC. Protein sequence: CASSLELAGPYEQYF.

Written as DNA, the CDR3 is TGTGCCAGCAGTCCCCGGGGGGCGAGCACTGAAGCTTTCTTT. Encoded protein: CASSPRGASTEAFF. The chain uses TRBV6-5 and TRBJ1-1; D possibly corresponds to TRBD1 (6 bases). Germline CDR1 reads MNHEY; CDR2 reads SVGAGI. V lost 5 bases, J lost 4 bases, and 14 bases lay in between. CDR3 length: 14 amino acids.

Notes on this clone: The identical CDR3 is also encoded by other nucleotide sequences in the sample. The genes are TRBV9 and TRBJ2-2, with D possibly being TRBD1 (6 bases). The CDR3 spans 16 residues. The germline V and J ends were trimmed by 6 bases and 3 bases, with 18 bases remaining between them. Germline V gene lookup returns CDR1 SGDLS and CDR2 YYNGEE. This CDR3 reads CASTPGVGRDTGELFF. In DNA, the CDR3 is TGTGCCAGCACCCCAGGGGTGGGGCGCGACACCGGGGAGCTGTTTTTT.

The chain links TRBV18 to TRBJ1-1, with D unclear. V was trimmed by 3 bases and J by 1 base, leaving 12 bases between them. The CDR3 sequence is 15 residues long. The germline V gene encodes CDR1 KGHSH and CDR2 LQKENI. CDR3 nucleotide sequence: TGTGCCAGCTCACCCCGGACTGCGTCGAACACTGAAGCTTTCTTT. Translation: CASSPRTASNTEAFF.

This chain uses TRBV7-2 with TRBJ2-1, with 13 bases aligning to TRBD2. The CDR3 spans 16 residues. CDR1 is SGHTA, CDR2 FQGNSA, per germline. V shed 2 bases, J shed 8 bases, and the junction held 6 bases outside the gene matches. The CDR3 bases are TGTGCCAGCAGCTTATTTACTAGCGGGGGGGCCGATGAGCAGTTCTTC. Its protein is CASSLFTSGGADEQFF.

V and J are TRBV18 and TRBJ1-1; no firm D call. CDR3 length: 14 amino acids. Trimming removed 3 bases at V and 0 bases at J, with 8 bases between. Looked up from germline, CDR1 is KGHSH and CDR2 is LQKENI. DNA for the CDR3: TGTGCCAGCTCACCGTCCGTCTTGAACACTGAAGCTTTCTTT. It translates to CASSPSVLNTEAFF.

The gene calls are TRBV7-9 and TRBJ1-2; D call uncertain. The V and J ends lost 2 bases and 1 base respectively, with 11 bases between them. Per the germline V gene, CDR1 is SEHNR and CDR2 is FQNEAQ (reference sequence). The CDR3 has 15 amino acids. The CDR3 nucleotides are TGTGCCAGCAGCTTACAAGAGACTGATAACTATGGCTACACCTTC. It translates to CASSLQETDNYGYTF.

The chain recombines TRBV7-3 with TRBJ1-5; possibly TRBD1 for D (6 bases). V lost 7 bases to trimming and J lost 4 bases, with 20 bases between them. The CDR3 runs 16 residues. Per germline, CDR1 SGHTA and CDR2 FQGTGA. CDR3 DNA: TGTGCCAGCACCCCTACGGGGGGCAGGGTTAATCAGCCCCAGCATTTT. Protein: CASTPTGGRVNQPQHF.

In this sample, this clone turned up once. CDR3 protein: CASSQRGYDQPQHF. CDR3 sequence (DNA): TGTGCCAGCAGTCAGAGAGGGTACGATCAGCCCCAGCATTTT. The chain joins TRBV6-1 to TRBJ1-5; D remains ambiguous. This CDR3 comprises 14 residues. Trimming took 5 bases from V and 5 from J, leaving 13 bases between them. The germline gives CDR1 MNHNS, CDR2 SASEGT.

The rearrangement links TRBV28 to TRBJ1-4; perhaps TRBD1 as D (6 bases). V gave up 7 bases and J gave up 5 bases, with 14 bases separating them. The CDR3 runs to 14 residues. From germline, CDR1 is MDHEN and CDR2 SYDVKM. DNA of the CDR3: TGTGCCAGCACTCAAATCGGGACAAATGAAAAACTGTTTTTT. Translation: CASTQIGTNEKLFF. Looking up the rest from reference TRBV28 and TRBJ1-4 gives the full variable domain: DVKVTQSSRYLVKRTGEKVFLECVQDMDHENMFWYRQDPGLGLRLIYFSYDVKMKEKGDIPEGYSVSREKKERFSLILESASTNQTSMYLCASTQIGTNEKLFFGSGTQLSVL.

This clone was detected only a few times. The rearrangement joins TRBV7-3 to TRBJ1-1; 8 bases align to TRBD1. Germline values: CDR1 SGHTA, CDR2 FQGTGA. The CDR3 extends over 15 amino acids. With 4 bases clipped from V and 3 bases from J, the junction kept 7 bases outside the gene matches. CDR3 sequence reads: CASSSSGGSYTEAFF. CDR3 in DNA: TGTGCCAGCAGCTCCTCAGGGGGCAGCTACACTGAAGCTTTCTTT. The full variable domain, its missing parts supplied by reference TRBV7-3 and TRBJ1-1, is GAGVSQTPSNKVTEKGKYVELRCDPISGHTALYWYRQSLGQGPEFLIYFQGTGAADDSGLPNDRFFAVRPEGSVSTLKIQRTERGDSAVYLCASSSSGGSYTEAFFGQGTRLTVV.

This clone was observed a handful of times. The chain links TRBV7-6 to TRBJ1-1, with D perhaps matching TRBD1 (5 bases). Looked up from germline, CDR1 is SGHVS and CDR2 is FNYEAQ. V was cut by 2 bases and J by 1 base, with 8 bases left in between. This CDR3 spans 14 amino acids. CDR3 sequence: CASSLRGSNTEAFF. In nucleotides, the CDR3 is TGTGCCAGCAGCTTAAGGGGATCGAACACTGAAGCTTTCTTT.

The chain links TRBV19 to TRBJ2-1; 12 bases match TRBD1. The CDR3 contains 19 residues. Losses at the gene ends were 3 bases for V and 1 base for J; bases not matched to a gene: 10. From germline, CDR1 is LNHDA and CDR2 SQIVND (reference sequence). CDR3 loop: CASSIRDRGLSGSYNEQFF. The CDR3 region has the DNA TGTGCCAGTAGTATCCGGGACAGGGGGCTATCGGGATCCTACAATGAGCAGTTCTTC. Combining the CDR3 with reference TRBV19 and TRBJ2-1 gives the whole variable domain DGGITQSPKYLFRKEGQNVTLSCEQNLNHDAMYWYRQDPGQGLRLIYYSQIVNDFQKGDIAEGYSVSREKKESFPLTVTSAQKNPTAFYLCASSIRDRGLSGSYNEQFFGPGTRLTVL.

The rearrangement uses TRBV7-3 and TRBJ2-1; 14 bases are a match to TRBD2. The V and J ends lost 3 bases and 9 bases, in that order; junction bases with no gene match: 4. The CDR3 consists of 15 residues. Per the germline V gene, CDR1 is SGHTA and CDR2 is FQGTGA. As DNA, the CDR3 is TGTGCCAGCAGCTTGACTAGCGGGGGGGATGGTGAGCAGTTCTTC. Translated: CASSLTSGGDGEQFF.

The CDR3 nucleotides read TGTGCCAGTAACCCCCGGGACAGGGAGCTACTGTTAAGGACTGAAGCTTTCTTT. Translation gives CASNPRDRELLLRTEAFF. The genes are TRBV19 and TRBJ1-1; 9 bases are shared with TRBD1. Germline loops: CDR1 LNHDA, CDR2 SQIVND (reference sequence). The CDR3 length is 18 residues. V lost 7 bases, J lost 5 bases, and 20 bases stayed unmatched.

J is TRBJ1-2 and V is TRBV30; D is uncertain. Trimming pared 0 bases from V and 4 bases from J, leaving 6 bases between. This CDR3 has 12 amino acids. Germline values: CDR1 GTSNPN, CDR2 SVGIG (reference sequence). CDR3 sequence (DNA): TGTGCCTGGAGTGTCGGAGCCTATGGCTACACCTTC. Amino acids: CAWSVGAYGYTF.

The count of this clone is one. The V call is TRBV9, the J call TRBJ2-7, with D perhaps TRBD1 (5 bases). Trimming took off 0 bases at V and 0 bases at J, with 10 bases between the two ends. The CDR3 sequence is 15 residues long. Per germline, CDR1 SGDLS and CDR2 YYNGEE. The CDR3 reads CASSVGTGNSYEQYF. DNA for the CDR3: TGTGCCAGCAGCGTAGGTACAGGTAACTCCTACGAGCAGTACTTC.